Below, 15 T cell receptor beta chains from the same sample are listed, as sequenced in a study of OX40 agonist ivuxolimab in advanced cancers. Assay: immunoSEQ multiplex PCR; the TCRdb copy retains only in-frame clones and omits some. The sample shows fewer than 100,000 clones, 85% to 90% of them seen only once. Sequencing was performed on CD4+ or CD8+ T cells sorted from blood, taken in a trial of the OX40 agonist ivuxolimab. The receptors come from an adult with an advanced solid tumor such as melanoma, head and neck, liver or kidney cancer.

This chain connects TRBV11-2 to TRBJ1-1; D is undetermined. The length of the CDR3 is 13 residues. Germline V lookup: CDR1 SGHAT, CDR2 FQNNGV. V lost 5 bases and J 3 bases, leaving 10 bases between the germline ends. The CDR3 DNA sequence: TGTGCCAGCAGCCCTAAGATTTACACTGAAGCTTTCTTT. This encodes CASSPKIYTEAFF.

The J gene is TRBJ2-1, the V gene TRBV5-1; no clear D. V lost 4 bases and J lost 6, with 11 bases in between. This CDR3 comprises 13 residues. The germline V gene encodes CDR1 SGHRS and CDR2 YFSETQ. CDR3 residues: CASSPDTANEQFF. DNA of the CDR3: TGCGCCAGCAGCCCTGACACGGCCAATGAGCAGTTCTTC.

The genes are TRBV20-1 and TRBJ1-1, with 7 bases that match TRBD1. This CDR3 has 11 residues. Looked up from germline, CDR1 is DFQATT and CDR2 is SNEGSKA (reference sequence). The CDR3 protein is CSGDSSTEAFF. As DNA, the CDR3 is TGCAGCGGGGACAGCAGCACTGAAGCTTTCTTT.

The gene calls are TRBV19 and TRBJ1-2; TRBD1 aligns across 7 bases. The CDR3 contains 13 residues. After removal of 6 bases from V and 12 bases from J, the junction contained 13 bases not matched to a gene. From germline, CDR1 is LNHDA and CDR2 SQIVND (reference sequence). Here the CDR3 reads CASSQNSGQSDTF. The DNA for the CDR3 is TGTGCCAGTAGCCAAAACTCGGGACAGTCGGACACCTTC.

In its sample, this clone was seen a few times. The chain couples TRBV5-5 to TRBJ1-2; D not certain. V was cut by 1 base and J by 6 bases, with 13 bases left in between. Germline lookup yields CDR1 SGHKS and CDR2 YYEKEE (reference sequence). This CDR3 is 14 amino acids long. The chain's CDR3 is CASSLYSGIDGYTF. The CDR3 nucleotides read TGTGCCAGCAGCTTGTACTCGGGGATCGATGGCTACACCTTC.

This clone was observed once. CDR3 nucleotides: TGTGCCAGCAGCGTATCCAGGAACACTGAAGCTTTCTTT. Protein: CASSVSRNTEAFF. The chain recombines TRBV9 with TRBJ1-1; D is unclear. From germline, CDR1 is SGDLS and CDR2 YYNGEE. Between the trimmed V and J ends, which lost 1 base and 1 base, there was a span of 5 bases. The length of the CDR3 is 13 residues. The variable domain in full, completed from reference TRBV9 and TRBJ1-1, reads DSGVTQTPKHLITATGQRVTLRCSPRSGDLSVYWYQQSLDQGLQFLIQYYNGEERAKGNILERFSAQQFPDLHSELNLSSLELGDSALYFCASSVSRNTEAFFGQGTRLTVV.

V and J are TRBV6-5 and TRBJ2-5, with TRBD2 identical over 8 bases. The J call may be in error: the DNA end matches TRBJ2-7 better. Germline V CDR1 and CDR2: MNHEY, SVGAGI. The CDR3 length is 15 residues. The CDR3 here is CASSYTSGSGYEQYF. For the CDR3, the DNA is TGTGCCAGCAGTTACACCAGCGGGAGTGGGTACGAGCAGTACTTC.

V and J are TRBV9 and TRBJ2-1, with TRBD2 identical over 8 bases. The V gene's germline CDR1 is SGDLS and CDR2 YYNGEE. CDR3 length equals 18 residues. With V trimmed by 2 bases and J by 4 bases, 14 bases remained unmatched. The DNA for the CDR3 is TGTGCCAGCAGCGTGACTATTAGCGGGGTAAGAGATTACAATGAGCAGTTCTTC. Translating it yields CASSVTISGVRDYNEQFF.

J is TRBJ2-5 and V is TRBV6-5; TRBD1 aligns across 10 bases. The DNA end lines up better with TRBJ2-7; the J call may be wrong. CDR3 length equals 14 residues. CDR1 is MNHEY and CDR2 is SVGAGI in the germline V gene. The CDR3 nucleotides are TGTGCCAGCAGGCGCCGGGACAGGGGCTACGAGCAGTACTTC. It encodes CASRRRDRGYEQYF.

The chain carries TRBV11-1 and TRBJ2-3; 9 bases are a match to TRBD1. This CDR3 comprises 17 residues. V dropped 8 bases and J dropped 3; count of bases not matched to a gene: 15. The germline V gene encodes CDR1 SGHAT and CDR2 FQDESV (reference sequence). CDR3 sequence (DNA): TGTGCCAGCCAACCGGGACAGGGACGCGCATGGACAGATACGCAGTATTTT. Its translation: CASQPGQGRAWTDTQYF.

Of note for this clone: Other DNA sequences in the sample encode the same CDR3. The chain employs TRBV5-6 and TRBJ2-1, with D perhaps assigned TRBD1 or TRBD2 (5 bases each). The V end was cut by 1 base, the J end by 0 bases, with 8 bases between. From germline, CDR1 is SGHDT and CDR2 YYEEEE. CDR3 length equals 15 residues. CDR3 DNA: TGTGCCAGCAGCTTGTGGGGGAGCTCCTACAATGAGCAGTTCTTC. Amino acids: CASSLWGSSYNEQFF.

The chain recombines TRBV7-9 with TRBJ2-5; 8 bases map to TRBD1. This CDR3 comprises 14 residues. The germline gives CDR1 SEHNR, CDR2 FQNEAQ (reference sequence). With V trimmed by 4 bases and J by 2 bases, 3 bases remained unmatched. The CDR3 DNA is TGTGCCAGCAGCTACGGGACAGGACAAGAGACCCAGTACTTC. The encoded protein is CASSYGTGQETQYF.

The chain links TRBV7-3 to TRBJ2-1; 8 positions agree with TRBD2. This CDR3 has 15 amino acids. Trimming took 5 bases from V and 3 from J; bases not matched to a gene: 6. Germline V CDR1 and CDR2: SGHTA, FQGTGA. This chain's CDR3 is CASSSTSGLYNEQFF. The CDR3 DNA is TGTGCCAGCAGCAGTACTAGCGGCCTCTACAATGAGCAGTTCTTC.

This clone has just one count. The chain is built from TRBV11-3 and TRBJ2-3, with D perhaps assigned TRBD1 or TRBD2 (5 bases each). CDR1 is SGHNT, CDR2 YENEEA, per germline. The CDR3 is 17 residues long. Trimming removed 2 bases at V and 5 bases at J, with 20 bases between. CDR3 sequence reads: CASSLTLLPWGRDTQYF. The CDR3 region has the DNA TGTGCCAGCAGCTTAACGTTACTCCCCTGGGGGAGAGATACGCAGTATTTT.

This chain connects TRBV7-9 to TRBJ2-6, with a possible D match to TRBD1 (6 bases). With 6 bases removed from V and 2 bases from J, the gap between germline ends came to 11 bases. Germline V gene data show CDR1 as SEHNR and CDR2 as FQNEAQ (reference sequence). The CDR3 is 15 amino acids. The CDR3 region is CASRTEGAGANVLTF. Here the CDR3 DNA reads TGTGCCAGCAGGACCGAGGGGGCTGGGGCCAACGTCCTGACTTTC.